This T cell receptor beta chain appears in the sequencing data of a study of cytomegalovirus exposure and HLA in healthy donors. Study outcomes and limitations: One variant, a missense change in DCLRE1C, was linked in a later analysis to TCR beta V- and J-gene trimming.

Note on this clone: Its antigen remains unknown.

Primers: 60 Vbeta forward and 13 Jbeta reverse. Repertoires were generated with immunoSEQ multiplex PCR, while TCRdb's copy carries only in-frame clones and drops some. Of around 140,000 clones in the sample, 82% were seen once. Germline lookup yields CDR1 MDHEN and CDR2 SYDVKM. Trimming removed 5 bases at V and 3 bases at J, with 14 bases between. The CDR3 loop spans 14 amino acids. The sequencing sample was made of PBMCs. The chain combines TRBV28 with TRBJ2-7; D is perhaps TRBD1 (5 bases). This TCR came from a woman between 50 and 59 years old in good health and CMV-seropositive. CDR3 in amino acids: CASSLGHNLYEQYF. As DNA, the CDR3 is TGTGCCAGCAGTCTCGGACATAACCTCTACGAGCAGTACTTC. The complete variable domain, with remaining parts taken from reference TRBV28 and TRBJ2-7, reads DVKVTQSSRYLVKRTGEKVFLECVQDMDHENMFWYRQDPGLGLRLIYFSYDVKMKEKGDIPEGYSVSREKKERFSLILESASTNQTSMYLCASSLGHNLYEQYFGPGTRLTVT.